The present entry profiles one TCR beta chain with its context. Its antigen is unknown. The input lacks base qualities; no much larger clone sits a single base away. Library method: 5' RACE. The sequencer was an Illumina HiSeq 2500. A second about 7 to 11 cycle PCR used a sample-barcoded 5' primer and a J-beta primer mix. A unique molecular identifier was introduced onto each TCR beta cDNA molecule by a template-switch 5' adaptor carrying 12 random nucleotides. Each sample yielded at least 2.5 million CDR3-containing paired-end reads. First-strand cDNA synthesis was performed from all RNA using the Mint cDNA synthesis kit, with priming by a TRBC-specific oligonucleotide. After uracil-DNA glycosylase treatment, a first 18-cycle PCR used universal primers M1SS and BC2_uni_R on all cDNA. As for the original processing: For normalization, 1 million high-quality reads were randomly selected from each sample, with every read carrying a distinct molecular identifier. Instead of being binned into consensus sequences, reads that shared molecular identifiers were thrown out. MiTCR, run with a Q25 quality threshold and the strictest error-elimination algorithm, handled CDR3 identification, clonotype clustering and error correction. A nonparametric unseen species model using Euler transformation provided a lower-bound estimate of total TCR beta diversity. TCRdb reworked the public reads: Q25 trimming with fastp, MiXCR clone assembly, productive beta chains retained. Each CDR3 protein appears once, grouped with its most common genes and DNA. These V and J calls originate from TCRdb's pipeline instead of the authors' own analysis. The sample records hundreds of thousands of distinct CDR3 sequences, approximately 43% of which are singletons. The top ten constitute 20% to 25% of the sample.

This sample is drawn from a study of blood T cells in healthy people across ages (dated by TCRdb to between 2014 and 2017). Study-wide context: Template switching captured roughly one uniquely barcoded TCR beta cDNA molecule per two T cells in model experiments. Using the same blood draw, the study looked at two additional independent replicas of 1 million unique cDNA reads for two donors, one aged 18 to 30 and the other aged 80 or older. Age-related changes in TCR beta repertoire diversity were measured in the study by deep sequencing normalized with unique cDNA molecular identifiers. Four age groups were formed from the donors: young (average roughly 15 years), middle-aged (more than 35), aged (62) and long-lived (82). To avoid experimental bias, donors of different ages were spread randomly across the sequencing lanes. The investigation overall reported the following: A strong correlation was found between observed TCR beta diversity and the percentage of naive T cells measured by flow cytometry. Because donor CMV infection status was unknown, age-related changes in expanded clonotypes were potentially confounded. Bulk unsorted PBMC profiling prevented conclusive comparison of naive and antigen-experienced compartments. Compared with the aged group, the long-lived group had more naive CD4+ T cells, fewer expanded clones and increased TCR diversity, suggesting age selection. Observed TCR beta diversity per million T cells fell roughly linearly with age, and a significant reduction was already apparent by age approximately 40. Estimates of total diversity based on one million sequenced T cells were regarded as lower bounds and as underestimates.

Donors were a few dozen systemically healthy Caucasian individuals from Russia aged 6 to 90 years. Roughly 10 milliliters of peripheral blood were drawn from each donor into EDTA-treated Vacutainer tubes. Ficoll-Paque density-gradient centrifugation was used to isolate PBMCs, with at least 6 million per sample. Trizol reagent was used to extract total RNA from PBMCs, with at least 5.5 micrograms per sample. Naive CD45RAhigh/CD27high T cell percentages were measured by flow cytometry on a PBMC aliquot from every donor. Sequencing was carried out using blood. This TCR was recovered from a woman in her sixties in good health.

The CDR3 sequence is CASSQGPSGFSTDTQYF. The sequenced DNA: TGTGCCAGCAGCCAAGGTCCTAGCGGTTTTAGCACAGATACGCAGTATTTT. The chain was built from TRBV4-2 and TRBJ2-3, and 7 bases in between align with TRBD2. The germline V gene sets CDR1 to LGHNA and CDR2 to YNFKEQ. Counted from cysteine to phenylalanine, this CDR3 has 17 amino acids. Here the CDR3 DNA is all that survives: 51 bases in frame from base 1. The germline V and J ends show losses of 1 base and 0 bases respectively, and no gene match explains 7 bases of the junction.